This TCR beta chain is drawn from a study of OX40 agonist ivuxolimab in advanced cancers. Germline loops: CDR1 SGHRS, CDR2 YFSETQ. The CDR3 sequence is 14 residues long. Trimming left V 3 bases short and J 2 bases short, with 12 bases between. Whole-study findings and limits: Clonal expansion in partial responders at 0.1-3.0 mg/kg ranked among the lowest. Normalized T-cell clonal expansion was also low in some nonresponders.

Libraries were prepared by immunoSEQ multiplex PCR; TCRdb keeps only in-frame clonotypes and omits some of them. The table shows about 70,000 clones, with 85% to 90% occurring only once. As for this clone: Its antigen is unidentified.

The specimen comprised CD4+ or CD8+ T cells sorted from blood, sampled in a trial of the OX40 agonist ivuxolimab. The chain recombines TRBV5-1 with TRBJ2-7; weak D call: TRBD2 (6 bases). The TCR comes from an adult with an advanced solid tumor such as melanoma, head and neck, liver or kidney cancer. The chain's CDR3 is CASSWGAGPYEQYF. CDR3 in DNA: TGCGCCAGCAGCTGGGGCGCGGGGCCCTACGAGCAGTACTTC.